This T cell receptor (beta chain) was obtained from a study of beta chain features in type 1 diabetes. Findings and limits, study-wide: TCRB CDR3 length was moderately but significantly reduced in all four CD4+ subsets of Type 1 diabetes patients.

What was sequenced were expressed TCRB transcripts, since all of the isolated RNA had been reverse transcribed. Using immunoSEQ multiplex PCR, the repertoire was profiled, and TCRdb retains in-frame clones only, with some absent. The data hold a few hundred thousand clones, with approximately 12% observed a single time. There are a few counts of this clone. Antigen: not known. The CDR3 has 12 residues. The germline gives CDR1 SGHTA, CDR2 FQGNSA. V dropped 3 bases and J dropped 6 bases, with 8 bases sitting between them. The chain recombines TRBV7-2 with TRBJ1-1, with D unclear. Sequences were obtained from naive CD4+ T cells from blood. The source of this sequence is a woman aged 18-29 years with type 1 diabetes. The chain's CDR3 is CASSFSQAEAFF. The CDR3 coding sequence is TGTGCCAGCAGCTTTTCCCAGGCTGAAGCTTTCTTT.